These 26 T cell receptor beta chains came from one sample sequenced in a study of CD8+ T cells in alopecia areata. After isolation, RNA underwent reverse transcription to generate cDNA as the sequencing template. TCRdb's table, derived via immunoSEQ multiplex PCR, lists solely in-frame clones and lacks some. This sample carries approximately 280,000 clones, none of them present only once. The authors sorted pooled cutaneous lymph node cells using CD4, CD8alpha, NKG2D, NKG2ACE and other markers. The sample comprised CD4+ T cells sorted from a lymph node. The source of these receptors is a C3H/HeJ mouse with alopecia areata. These mice share the MHC haplotype H2-k.

Comment on this clone: Gene names denote mouse genes. The sequence runs out 4 residues before the end of the CDR3; the remainder is reconstructed from the germline J gene. This same CDR3 is encoded by further DNA sequences in the sample. This rearrangement joins TRBV13-3 to TRBJ2-7; 7 nucleotides match TRBD2. The germline V gene has CDR1 NNHDY and CDR2 SYVADS. Unmatched junction bases numbered 2, after V lost 1 base and J lost 1 base. The CDR3 is 14 residues long. This chain's CDR3 is CASSDSGGSYEQYF. CDR3 DNA (partial): TGTGCCAGCAGTGATTCTGGGGGATCCTAT.

This clone was seen more than once but under ten times. Mouse gene names apply. Sequencing ends 4 residues short of the CDR3 end; the germline J gene provides the rest. Other nucleotide sequences in the sample specify the same CDR3. The rearrangement uses TRBV1 and TRBJ2-1; D is undetermined. The CDR3 is made up of 13 amino acids. The germline V gene has CDR1 NSQYPW and CDR2 LRSPGD (reference sequence). Trimming removed 0 bases at V and 4 bases at J, with 4 bases between. The CDR3 bases that were read are TGCACCTGCAGTGCAGATGGGTATGCT. Encoded protein: CTCSADGYA. The entire CDR3 reads CTCSADGYAEQFF.

Comment on this clone: Gene names are mouse gene names. Sequencing ends 4 residues short of the CDR3 end; the germline J gene provides the rest. The chain is built from TRBV19 and TRBJ2-3; the D gene is possibly TRBD2 (5 bases). Germline CDR1 reads FNHDT; CDR2 reads SITEND (reference sequence). This CDR3 has 15 amino acids. The V gene lost 0 bases and the J gene lost 3 bases, with 11 bases spanning the gap. CDR3 DNA, as far as it was read: TGTGCCAGCAGTATAGATCGGGCTGGGGCAGAA. Protein product: CASSIDRAGAE. The complete CDR3 sequence is CASSIDRAGAETLYF.

In this sample, this clone turned up a few times. Gene names are mouse gene names. Within the sample, other DNA sequences also encode this same CDR3. Partial CDR3 DNA: TGTGCCAGCAGTCCATCAGGGGACTCC. This encodes CASSPSGDS. The full CDR3 is CASSPSGDSDYTF. This sequence joins TRBV19 and TRBJ1-2, with a weak D call TRBD1 (6 bases). The read finishes 4 residues shy of the CDR3 end, and the germline J gene is used to complete it. The ends were cut back, 4 bases at V and 3 bases at J, with 10 bases in the middle. The CDR3 spans 13 residues. The germline gives CDR1 FNHDT, CDR2 SITEND (reference sequence).

This clone came up a few times. Mouse gene names and germline throughout. The DNA ends 4 residues before the CDR3 does, and the rest of the CDR3 is filled in from the germline J gene. The chain couples TRBV5 to TRBJ1-2, with 8 bases aligning to TRBD1. CDR1 is LGHNA and CDR2 is YNLKQL in the germline V gene (reference sequence). The CDR3 runs 13 residues. V gave up 5 bases and J gave up 1 base; unmatched junction bases: 0. CDR3 residues: CASSGQGNSDYTF. The part of the CDR3 DNA that was read is TGTGCCAGCAGCGGACAGGGAAACTCC.

This clone was recorded a few times. The listed genes are named as in mouse. Read data end 3 residues before the CDR3 end; the end is taken from the germline J gene. The rearrangement uses TRBV19 and TRBJ1-6; the D gene is possibly TRBD1 (5 bases). TRBJ1-6 is marked as an open reading frame, function uncertain. Trimming left V 3 bases short and J 3 bases short, with 7 bases between. This CDR3 is 14 amino acids long. Germline assignment: CDR1 FNHDT and CDR2 SITEND (reference sequence). The CDR3 bases that were read are TGTGCCAGCAGTAAGGGGATCTATAATTCGCCC. The encoded protein is CASSKGIYNSP. The whole CDR3 is CASSKGIYNSPLYF.

This clone was observed a handful of times. Mouse gene names apply. The DNA read from the CDR3 is TGCACCTGCAGTGCAGATATTACAGCAAACACCGGG. This codes for CTCSADITANTG. The full CDR3 reads CTCSADITANTGQLYF. The V and J genes are TRBV1 and TRBJ2-2; no definite D call. The CDR3 end lies 4 residues beyond the end of the read and is filled in from the germline J gene. CDR1 and CDR2 from the germline V gene are NSQYPW and LRSPGD (reference sequence). V lost 0 bases, J lost 0 bases, and 8 bases lay in between. This CDR3 is 16 amino acids long.

In the case of this clone: Mouse gene names apply. The CDR3 bases that were read are TGTGCCAGCAGATCAGGGGGCTACACCGGG. Translated: CASRSGGYTG. The full CDR3 is CASRSGGYTGQLYF. This chain links TRBV14 with TRBJ2-2, with TRBD1 matching over 8 bases. The read ends 4 residues shy of where the CDR3 ends; the end is completed using the germline J gene. This CDR3 region has 14 residues. Unmatched junction bases numbered 3, after V lost 5 bases and J lost 3 bases. CDR1 and CDR2 (germline): SGHDT, FRDEAV.

This clone has only a few counts. Any gene name here is a mouse gene name. Sequencing ends 4 residues short of the CDR3 end; the germline J gene provides the rest. This chain connects TRBV13-1 to TRBJ2-1, with TRBD1 as a possible D gene (6 bases). The V end lost 5 bases, the J end lost 1 base, and 13 bases lay between the germline ends. This CDR3 contains 15 residues. Germline CDR1 NSHNY, CDR2 SYGAGN. The CDR3 region is CASSPQRGNYAEQFF. The covered CDR3 bases are TGTGCCAGCAGCCCCCAAAGGGGGAACTATGCT.

On this clone itself: The gene symbols are mouse symbols. The read is 4 residues too short to cover the CDR3 end, so that end is filled in from the germline J gene. This rearrangement joins TRBV1 to TRBJ2-5; perhaps TRBD1 as D (6 bases). Germline assignment: CDR1 NSQYPW and CDR2 LRSPGD (reference sequence). The CDR3 loop spans 13 amino acids. CDR3 DNA (partial): TGCACCTGCAGTGCGGGACACAAAGAC. As protein: CTCSAGHKD. The CDR3 as a whole reads CTCSAGHKDTQYF. The entire variable domain, with the rest obtained from reference TRBV1 and TRBJ2-5, is as follows: VTLLEQNPRWRLVPRGQAVNLRCILKNSQYPWMSWYQQDLQKQLQWLFTLRSPGDKEVKSLPGADYLATRVTDTELRLQVANMSQGRTLYCTCSAGHKDTQYFGPGTRLLVL.

To note about this clone: These gene names are mouse names. The read ends 4 residues shy of where the CDR3 ends; the end is completed using the germline J gene. This chain links TRBV5 with TRBJ1-1; 10 bases match TRBD1. V was pared by 4 bases and J by 0 bases, with 5 bases of the junction left unmatched. Germline V gene lookup returns CDR1 LGHNA and CDR2 YNLKQL (reference sequence). The CDR3 length is 16 residues. CDR3 bases read: TGTGCCAGCAGCCCTCGACAGGGGGCCTCAAACACA. It codes for CASSPRQGASNT. The whole CDR3 is CASSPRQGASNTEVFF.

Details on this clone: The germline and genes are mouse ones. The CDR3 end falls 4 residues outside the read, so it is completed with the germline J gene. The chain couples TRBV5 to TRBJ1-1; possibly TRBD1 for D (5 bases). Per the germline V gene, CDR1 is LGHNA and CDR2 is YNLKQL (reference sequence). The CDR3 contains 14 residues. The CDR3 region is CASSQIDWGGEVFF. CDR3 bases read: TGTGCCAGCAGCCAAATCGACTGGGGGGGA.

Notes on this clone: Gene names and germline refer to mouse. The missing CDR3 end, 4 residues past where the read stops, is filled in from the germline J gene. Other DNA sequences in the sample encode the same CDR3. The V and J genes are TRBV19 and TRBJ1-1; 11 bases fit TRBD1. V was pared by 7 bases and J by 3 bases, with 2 bases of the junction left unmatched. The germline V gene encodes CDR1 FNHDT and CDR2 SITEND (reference sequence). This CDR3 region has 13 residues. The CDR3 loop is CASRDRGDTEVFF. CDR3 DNA (partial): TGTGCCAGCCGGGACAGGGGGGACACA.

In regard to this clone: Gene names refer to mouse genes. This CDR3 is CASSVTGTRNTEVFF. The CDR3 bases that were read are TGTGCCAGCAGTGTAACCGGGACACGAAACACA. The chain uses TRBV13-1 and TRBJ1-1; maybe TRBD1 (6 bases). The read comes to an end 4 residues before the CDR3 does, leaving the germline J gene to fill in the end. The germline V and J ends were trimmed by 3 bases and 1 base, with 13 bases remaining between them. Germline CDR1 and CDR2: NSHNY and SYGAGN. This CDR3 has 15 amino acids.

Concerning this clone itself: Genes and germline are mouse. From the germline J gene comes the end of the CDR3, since the read stops 4 residues before it. This sample also contains other DNA sequences that code for the same CDR3. This chain uses TRBV19 with TRBJ2-2; 8 bases agree with TRBD2. The germline V gene encodes CDR1 FNHDT and CDR2 SITEND (reference sequence). The CDR3 loop spans 16 amino acids. V trimming: 2 bases; J trimming: 0 bases; junction bases outside the gene matches: 3. The DNA read from the CDR3 is TGTGCCAGCAGTATCGACTGGGGAGCAAACACCGGG. This codes for CASSIDWGANTG. Given in full, the CDR3 is CASSIDWGANTGQLYF.

The table lists this clone with a few counts. Gene names are mouse gene names. Read sequence stops 4 residues before the CDR3 end, and the germline J gene provides the missing end. The V and J genes are TRBV13-1 and TRBJ2-3, with 8 positions matching TRBD2. The CDR3 extends over 15 amino acids. Trimming cost V 4 bases and J 3 bases; bases outside gene matches: 7. Germline V CDR1 and CDR2: NSHNY, SYGAGN. The CDR3 sequence is CASSPGGREAETLYF. The sequenced part of the CDR3 DNA is TGTGCCAGCAGTCCGGGGGGGCGCGAAGCAGAA.

This clone was detected a few times. The germline and genes are mouse ones. The read comes to an end 4 residues before the CDR3 does, leaving the germline J gene to fill in the end. The chain is built from TRBV5 and TRBJ2-1; D perhaps matches TRBD1 (6 bases). The CDR3 has 16 residues. Trimming stripped 0 bases from V and 1 base from J, with 10 bases between. The germline gives CDR1 LGHNA, CDR2 YNLKQL (reference sequence). The CDR3 DNA, read in part, is TGTGCCAGCAGCCAAGAGAACAGGGCAAACTATGCT. It encodes CASSQENRANYA. The entire CDR3 is CASSQENRANYAEQFF.

This clone was found a few times. Gene names refer to mouse genes. The covered CDR3 bases are TGTGCCTGGAGTCTACACAGGTATAATTCGCCC. Amino acids: CAWSLHRYNSP. The complete CDR3 protein is CAWSLHRYNSPLYF. V usage is TRBV31 and J usage is TRBJ1-6; the D gene is possibly TRBD1 (5 bases). Coverage ceases 3 residues before the CDR3 finishes, and the germline J gene fills in the end. TRBJ1-6 is noted as an ORF with a role that remains uncertain. Trimming removed 0 bases at V and 4 bases at J, with 7 bases between. The CDR3 is 14 residues long. CDR1 is GKSSPN, CDR2 SITVG, per germline.

As to this clone: Gene names follow the mouse nomenclature. The CDR3 end lies 4 residues beyond the end of the read and is filled in from the germline J gene. The identical CDR3 is also encoded by other nucleotide sequences in the sample. The V call is TRBV17, the J call TRBJ1-1; D gene uncertain. V lost 2 bases, J lost 0 bases, and 4 bases lay in between. The V gene's germline CDR1 is MNHDT and CDR2 YYDKIL. CDR3 length: 13 residues. The CDR3 region is CASSRQANTEVFF. The covered CDR3 bases are TGTGCTAGCAGTAGACAGGCAAACACA.

This clone showed up just a few times. Gene and germline names: mouse. The CDR3 end falls 3 residues outside the read, so it is completed with the germline J gene. The V and J genes are TRBV19 and TRBJ1-6; 7 bases map to TRBD1. TRBJ1-6 is an ORF; its function is uncertain. Looked up from germline, CDR1 is FNHDT and CDR2 is SITEND (reference sequence). The V gene end was trimmed by 6 bases and the J gene end by 2 bases; junction bases not matched to a gene: 5. The CDR3 is 15 residues long. CDR3 bases read: TGTGCCAGCACCTCGGGACAGACCTATAATTCGCCC. Translation: CASTSGQTYNSP. In full, the CDR3 is CASTSGQTYNSPLYF.

Comments on this clone: Mouse gene names and germline throughout. The read is 4 residues too short to cover the CDR3 end, so that end is filled in from the germline J gene. Other DNA sequences from this sample encode an identical CDR3 as well. The chain uses TRBV13-1 and TRBJ2-2, with 8 bases fitting TRBD2. Germline V gene data show CDR1 as NSHNY and CDR2 as SYGAGN. This CDR3 comprises 15 residues. Trimming at V came to 0 bases and at J to 6 bases, leaving 4 bases not matched to a gene. The CDR3: CASSDAGGRAGQLYF. CDR3 bases read: TGTGCCAGCAGTGATGCGGGGGGGCGAGCCGGG.

Turning to this clone: All gene names here are mouse names. Read data end 3 residues before the CDR3 end; the end is taken from the germline J gene. Other DNA sequences from this sample encode an identical CDR3 as well. The chain links TRBV5 to TRBJ1-6; 7 bases are a match to TRBD1. TRBJ1-6 is placed among ORFs of uncertain function. Germline CDR1 is LGHNA and CDR2 is YNLKQL (reference sequence). The CDR3 is 15 amino acids. With V trimmed by 0 bases and J by 5 bases, 1 base remained unmatched. The CDR3 bases that were read are TGTGCCAGCAGCCAAGATGACAGGGATAATTCGCCC. It codes for CASSQDDRDNSP. The CDR3 reads in full as CASSQDDRDNSPLYF.

Worth noting for this clone: Gene labels here are mouse ones. The read terminates 4 residues before the CDR3 end, so the remaining end is supplied by the germline J gene. V is TRBV19 and J is TRBJ2-5, with D perhaps TRBD1 (7 bases). CDR1 is FNHDT, CDR2 SITEND, per germline (reference sequence). This CDR3 has 15 amino acids. Trimming cost V 2 bases and J 2 bases, with 12 bases left between them. Partial CDR3 DNA: TGTGCCAGCAGTATTCAAGGGGGCGGCCAAGAC. Protein sequence: CASSIQGGGQD. The CDR3 in its entirety is CASSIQGGGQDTQYF.

Of note for this clone: Genes here carry mouse names. The read stops 4 residues short of the end of the CDR3; the missing end is completed from the germline J gene. The chain is built from TRBV13-3 and TRBJ1-2, with a possible D match to TRBD1 (6 bases). Per the germline V gene, CDR1 is NNHDY and CDR2 is SYVADS. CDR3 length: 14 amino acids. With 2 bases removed from V and 0 bases from J, the gap between germline ends came to 8 bases. CDR3 DNA, as far as it was read: TGTGCCAGCAGTGAAGCAGGGGCAAACTCC. It yields the protein CASSEAGANS. The whole CDR3 reads CASSEAGANSDYTF.

This clone turned up a few times. Gene names follow the mouse nomenclature. Sequencing ends 4 residues short of the CDR3 end; the germline J gene provides the rest. The J gene is TRBJ2-5, the V gene TRBV1, with D perhaps TRBD1 (6 bases). CDR3 length: 14 residues. Germline loops: CDR1 NSQYPW, CDR2 LRSPGD (reference sequence). Trimming left V 1 base short and J 3 bases short, with 8 bases between. The sequenced part of the CDR3 DNA is TGCACCTGCAGTGCAGTGGACAGACAAGAC. Its protein product is CTCSAVDRQD. The CDR3 as a whole reads CTCSAVDRQDTQYF.

This clone came up a few times. Possible read error: a much larger clone is one base away. Germline and genes: mouse. The sequenced fragment ends 4 residues before the CDR3 boundary, so the rest is inferred from the germline J gene. Other DNA sequences within the sample encode an identical CDR3. The rearrangement uses TRBV13-1 and TRBJ2-7; 7 bases are a match to TRBD2. The CDR3 loop spans 13 amino acids. Germline V CDR1 and CDR2: NSHNY, SYGAGN. The V segment lost 2 bases and the J segment 3 bases; nucleotides outside the gene matches: 2. The part of the CDR3 DNA that was read is TGTGCCAGCAGTGAGCGGGGGGGCTAT. Amino acid sequence: CASSERGGY. The complete CDR3 protein is CASSERGGYEQYF.